The source of this TCR beta chain is a study of T-cell memory formation after mild COVID-19. Study summary: Clusters were largely donor specific. Overall study results and limits: The pre-infection memory compartment contained some responding clones, suggesting cross-reactive memory joined.

Turning to this clonotype: Its cognate antigen is unknown.

Per the germline V gene, CDR1 is SGHRS and CDR2 is YFSETQ. The CDR3 runs 12 residues. With 0 bases removed from V and 9 bases from J, the gap between germline ends came to 7 bases. TCR alpha and TCR beta cDNA libraries carrying sample barcodes and UMIs came from 5'RACE with constant-segment primers. MiXCR was run by TCRdb on the 5' RACE reads, yielding one entry per CDR3 protein. The sample contains some 150,000 distinct CDR3 sequences, 20% to 25% of which appear only once. The sequenced material came from PBMCs or a T cell subset sorted from them (not recorded which). The receptor was isolated from an adult woman who had mild COVID-19 (a few samples of this study predate the infection). Cell type and time point are not known. The gene calls are TRBV5-1 and TRBJ2-1, with D uncertain. CDR3 amino acids: CASSLAAREQFF. The CDR3 region has the DNA TGCGCCAGCAGCTTGGCCGCGCGTGAGCAGTTCTTC.